The 21 T cell receptor beta chains given below trace back to one sample, sequenced in a study of blood T cell repertoires in COVID-19. Produced via immunoSEQ multiplex PCR; TCRdb's table is partial and in-frame only. There are about 250,000 clones in the sample; around four fifths occur only once, and more than 6.5% lies in the top ten. The sequencing sample was made of peripheral blood. All receptors come from a man in his forties with active or convalescent COVID-19.

This clone turned up a few times. V and J are TRBV3-1 (or the pseudogene TRBV3-2) and TRBJ1-5; no firm D call. The germline CDR1 and CDR2 sequences are LGHDT and YNNKEL (reference sequence). CDR3 size: 14 residues. V lost 1 base, J lost 6 bases, and 10 bases lay in between. CDR3 in amino acids: CASSQGGGSQPQHF. The CDR3 DNA follows: TGTGCCAGCAGCCAAGGGGGAGGGAGTCAGCCCCAGCATTTT.

The chain employs TRBV5-4 and TRBJ2-2; D gene uncertain. This CDR3 contains 13 residues. In germline, CDR1 is SGHNT, CDR2 YYREEE (reference sequence). V was clipped by 4 bases and J by 7 bases, with 11 bases between them. CDR3 DNA: TGTGCCAGCAGCCCCGGTTATGGCGGGGAGCTGTTTTTT. Its protein is CASSPGYGGELFF.

The V and J genes are TRBV3-1 (or the pseudogene TRBV3-2) and TRBJ2-2, with TRBD1 as a possible D gene (6 bases). CDR1 and CDR2 (germline): LGHDT, YNNKEL (reference sequence). CDR3 length equals 17 residues. V was cut by 3 bases and J by 3 bases, with 17 bases left in between. In DNA form, the CDR3 reads TGTGCCAGCAGCCACATAAAACAGGGTTGGGACACCGGGGAGCTGTTTTTT. Its translation is CASSHIKQGWDTGELFF.

This clone was picked up a small number of times. In the same sample, other DNA sequences code for this CDR3. This chain connects TRBV29-1 to TRBJ1-2; 11 nucleotides agree with TRBD1. CDR1 SQVTM and CDR2 ANQGSEA come from the germline V gene. Germline trimming cut 7 bases from V and 4 bases from J; bases unmatched to any gene: 5. This CDR3 contains 13 residues. CDR3 in amino acids: CSAGTGGSYGYTF. CDR3 sequence (DNA): TGCAGCGCTGGGACAGGGGGAAGCTATGGCTACACCTTC. Full variable domain (rest looked up from reference TRBV29-1 and TRBJ1-2): SAVISQKPSRDICQRGTSLTIQCQVDSQVTMMFWYRQQPGQSLTLIATANQGSEATYESGFVIDKFPISRPNLTFSTLTVSNMSPEDSSIYLCSAGTGGSYGYTFGSGTRLTVV.

Remarks on this clone: One junction end does not reproduce the germline sequence, and a read error may be involved. The V call is TRBV19, the J call TRBJ1-2; D unclear. The germline V gene encodes CDR1 LNHDA and CDR2 SQIVND (reference sequence). The length of the CDR3 is 14 residues. CDR3 sequence: CASNRLPENYSYTF. The CDR3 DNA follows: TGTGCCAGTAATCGTCTCCCAGAAAACTATAGCTACACCTTC.

J is TRBJ1-5 and V is TRBV30; TRBD1 aligns across 10 bases. Trimming took 2 bases from V and 0 from J; bases not matched to a gene: 16. CDR1 and CDR2 (germline): GTSNPN, SVGIG (reference sequence). The CDR3 extends over 20 amino acids. CDR3 protein: CAWSIAFRDRGSNSNQPQHF. The CDR3 DNA follows: TGTGCCTGGAGTATCGCATTCCGGGACAGGGGATCGAATAGCAATCAGCCCCAGCATTTT.

The V gene is TRBV30, the J gene TRBJ2-7, with 11 bases aligning to TRBD1. Germline V CDR1 and CDR2: GTSNPN, SVGIG (reference sequence). V dropped 5 bases and J dropped 7; count of bases not matched to a gene: 7. The CDR3 is 13 amino acids. CDR3 nucleotides: TGTGCCTGGGGAGGACAGGGGGCCTCGGAGCAGTACTTC. Its translation: CAWGGQGASEQYF.

The J gene is TRBJ2-7, the V gene TRBV11-2, with D perhaps matching TRBD2 (6 bases). Deletions cut 5 bases from V and 0 bases from J, with 14 bases between. The CDR3 is 15 residues long. Per the germline V gene, CDR1 is SGHAT and CDR2 is FQNNGV. In nucleotides, the CDR3 is TGTGCCAGCAGCCTCTATGGGGGAGGCTCCTACGAGCAGTACTTC. As protein: CASSLYGGGSYEQYF.

This chain uses TRBV4-3 with TRBJ1-1; tentative D call: TRBD1 (5 bases). V was cut by 3 bases and J by 4 bases, with 12 bases left in between. Germline CDR1 reads LGHNA; CDR2 reads YSLEER. The CDR3 extends over 14 amino acids. The CDR3 DNA sequence: TGCGCCAGCAGCCAGGGGGGAGGTTTCACTGAAGCTTTCTTT. It yields the protein CASSQGGGFTEAFF.

The chain joins TRBV11-1 to TRBJ2-3, with 11 bases matching TRBD2. Trimming removed 2 bases from V and 2 bases from J; junction bases left unmatched: 3. The CDR3 is 16 residues long. Germline V CDR1 and CDR2: SGHAT, FQDESV (reference sequence). In nucleotides, the CDR3 is TGTGCCAGCAGCTTACTAGCGGGAGGCACCACAGATACGCAGTATTTT. Amino acid sequence: CASSLLAGGTTDTQYF.

This clone has a single count. CDR3 DNA: TGTGCCAGTCAACCGGGACAGATGACTGAAGCTTTCTTT. This sequence encodes CASQPGQMTEAFF. The chain employs TRBV18 and TRBJ1-1, with TRBD1 matching 7 bases. The germline gives CDR1 KGHSH, CDR2 LQKENI. The ends lost 9 bases at V and 5 bases at J; junction bases unmatched: 9. This CDR3 is 13 amino acids long.

The J gene is TRBJ2-5, the V gene TRBV27, with TRBD2 as a possible D gene (6 bases). CDR1 is MNHEY, CDR2 SMNVEV, per germline (reference sequence). V lost 6 bases and J 3 bases, leaving 23 bases between the germline ends. The CDR3 runs to 17 residues. DNA for the CDR3: TGTGCCAGCAGCTACCCTTGGAGGGCTCTCCACAAAGAGACCCAGTACTTC. Amino acid sequence: CASSYPWRALHKETQYF.

Here the CDR3 DNA reads TGCAGCGGGGGTGGGGACAGCTACGAGCAGTACTTC. Residues: CSGGGDSYEQYF. The V gene is TRBV29-1, the J gene TRBJ2-7; 7 positions match TRBD1. The V and J ends lost 7 bases and 3 bases, in that order; junction bases with no gene match: 6. The germline gives CDR1 SQVTM, CDR2 ANQGSEA. This CDR3 comprises 12 residues.

CDR3 sequence reads: CAWRTGETQYF. The CDR3 coding sequence is TGTGCCTGGAGGACGGGAGAGACCCAGTACTTC. The genes are TRBV30 and TRBJ2-5; no reliable D call. Germline V CDR1 and CDR2: GTSNPN, SVGIG (reference sequence). The CDR3 is made up of 11 amino acids. Trimming removed 3 bases from V and 4 bases from J, with 6 bases in between.

This chain links TRBV6-5 with TRBJ1-5; D is perhaps TRBD1 (6 bases). The CDR3 extends over 15 amino acids. The germline V and J ends were trimmed by 7 bases and 5 bases, with 18 bases remaining between them. Germline assignment: CDR1 MNHEY and CDR2 SVGAGI. In DNA form, the CDR3 reads TGTGCCAGCACTAGGGGTCAGGGGAGGGATCAGCCCCAGCATTTT. It specifies CASTRGQGRDQPQHF.

CDR3: CASSLSGGQQGTQHF. As DNA, the CDR3 is TGTGCCAGCAGCTTATCAGGGGGCCAACAAGGGACCCAGCATTTT. The V and J genes are TRBV7-2 and TRBJ1-5; 8 nucleotides line up with TRBD1. In germline, CDR1 is SGHTA, CDR2 FQGNSA. The ends lost 2 bases at V and 11 bases at J; junction bases unmatched: 11. CDR3 length equals 15 residues.

The chain combines TRBV18 with TRBJ2-1; 10 bases match TRBD2. This CDR3 spans 15 amino acids. Germline V lookup: CDR1 KGHSH, CDR2 LQKENI. V trimming: 3 bases; J trimming: 8 bases; junction bases outside the gene matches: 7. The CDR3 region has the DNA TGTGCCAGCTCACCGAGCGGGAGGGCCCGTGATGAGCAGTTCTTC. This codes for CASSPSGRARDEQFF.

This clone appeared a few times. The chain joins TRBV24-1 to TRBJ1-2, with D uncertain. There are 12 residues in the CDR3. Per germline, CDR1 KGHDR and CDR2 SFDVKD. Trimming shortened V by 1 base and J by 4 bases, and 3 bases separated the two germline ends. In DNA form, the CDR3 reads TGTGCCACCAGTGATTTCTCCTATGGCTACACCTTC. Translating gives CATSDFSYGYTF.

The chain carries TRBV7-8 and TRBJ1-5; the D is unclear. CDR3 length equals 13 residues. The V and J ends lost 1 base and 5 bases respectively, with 6 bases between them. Germline V lookup: CDR1 SGHVS, CDR2 FQNEAQ. The CDR3 sequence is CASSLGRDQPQHF. CDR3 in DNA: TGTGCCAGCAGCTTAGGTCGGGATCAGCCCCAGCATTTT.

The chain combines TRBV11-1 with TRBJ1-2, with TRBD1 as a possible D gene (5 bases). The CDR3 loop spans 14 amino acids. Trimming took off 4 bases at V and 7 bases at J, with 16 bases between the two ends. Germline loops: CDR1 SGHAT, CDR2 FQDESV (reference sequence). CDR3 in amino acids: CASSSLKGLSGYTF. The CDR3 DNA reads TGTGCCAGCAGCTCGCTCAAGGGGCTTAGTGGCTACACCTTC.

J is TRBJ1-2 and V is TRBV7-8, with D tentatively TRBD1 (6 bases). CDR3 length: 14 residues. V lost 5 bases and J 3 bases, leaving 13 bases between the germline ends. Germline V gene sequence: CDR1 SGHVS, CDR2 FQNEAQ. The DNA for the CDR3 is TGTGCCAGCAGCGCCGGACAGTACGACTATGGCTACACCTTC. Its protein product is CASSAGQYDYGYTF.